Listed below are T cell receptor beta chains from one sample, sequenced in a study of T cells after yellow fever vaccination. TCRdb independently ran MiXCR on the 5' RACE reads; one entry per CDR3 protein. The table includes approximately 260,000 distinct CDR3 sequences, 10% to 15% detected once. The starting material was CD4+ T cells sorted from PBMCs, obtained 45 days after the yellow fever booster vaccination. These receptors came from a man aged 30 to 45 who received the YFV17D yellow fever vaccine. Each CDR3 is given with its conserved first and last residue. A D gene is named only where the DNA matches it firmly. The listing skips clone size in some rows; elsewhere it reads once, few, many or a size class.

V gene: TRBV11-2; D gene: TRBD1; clone size: NA; J gene: TRBJ2-5; CDR3 DNA: TGTGCCAGCAGCTTCCCGGGACAGAAAGAGACCCAGTACTTC; CDR3 protein: CASSFPGQKETQYF
V gene: TRBV3-1; D gene: NA; clone size: few; J gene: TRBJ2-1; CDR3 DNA: TGTGCCAGCAGCCAAGATCGGGCTCCCAATGAGCAGTTCTTC; CDR3 protein: CASSQDRAPNEQFF
V gene: TRBV24-1; D gene: TRBD2; clone size: NA; J gene: TRBJ2-1; CDR3 DNA: TGTGCCACCAGTGATCAAGCGGGAGAGACCTACAATGAGCAGTTCTTC; CDR3 protein: CATSDQAGETYNEQFF
V gene: TRBV24-1; D gene: NA; clone size: NA; J gene: TRBJ2-3; CDR3 DNA: TGTGCCACCAAAGACCACACAGATACGCAGTATTTT; CDR3 protein: CATKDHTDTQYF
V gene: TRBV12-5; D gene: NA; clone size: few; J gene: TRBJ1-2; CDR3 DNA: TGTGCTAGAACGGAACAGTCGATCAACTATGGCTACACCTTC; CDR3 protein: CARTEQSINYGYTF
V gene: TRBV29-1; D gene: NA; clone size: NA; J gene: TRBJ2-1; CDR3 DNA: TGCAGCGCCAAAGCTGCGGGTTTGGGCGAGCAGTTCTTC; CDR3 protein: CSAKAAGLGEQFF
V gene: TRBV6-5; D gene: NA; clone size: few; J gene: TRBJ2-5; CDR3 DNA: TGTGCCAGCAGTTTTGACATTTTGCAAGAGACCCAGTACTTC; CDR3 protein: CASSFDILQETQYF
V gene: TRBV5-6; D gene: NA; clone size: NA; J gene: TRBJ2-3; CDR3 DNA: TGTGCCAGCAGTCCCCCCCACATCACAGATACGCAGTATTTT; CDR3 protein: CASSPPHITDTQYF
V gene: TRBV2; D gene: NA; clone size: NA; J gene: TRBJ1-4; CDR3 DNA: TGTGCCAGCAGGAGGGCAACCAATAATGAAAAACTGTTTTTT; CDR3 protein: CASRRATNNEKLFF
V gene: TRBV9; D gene: TRBD2; clone size: few; J gene: TRBJ2-4; CDR3 DNA: TGTGCCAGCAGCGTAGGGCTAGCGGGGACCATAGCCAAAAACATTCAGTACTTC; CDR3 protein: CASSVGLAGTIAKNIQYF
V gene: TRBV23-1; D gene: TRBD1; clone size: NA; J gene: TRBJ2-6; CDR3 DNA: TGCGCCAGCAGTCAAAAGGGCTTTGGACAGGGACGGTCTGGGGCCAACGTCCTGACTTTC; CDR3 protein: CASSQKGFGQGRSGANVLTF
V gene: TRBV29-1; D gene: TRBD2; clone size: few; J gene: TRBJ2-1; CDR3 DNA: TGCAGCGTGGGGGGATGGCGGGAGGGCCTCGATGAGCAGTTCTTC; CDR3 protein: CSVGGWREGLDEQFF
V gene: TRBV5-1; D gene: NA; clone size: NA; J gene: TRBJ2-1; CDR3 DNA: TGCGCCAGCAGCAGAACCGGGACTCAACACAATGAGCAGTTCTTC; CDR3 protein: CASSRTGTQHNEQFF
V gene: TRBV12-3/TRBV12-4; D gene: TRBD2; clone size: NA; J gene: TRBJ2-5; CDR3 DNA: TGTGCCAGCAGTTTAGTCCCCGGGACTAGTGGAGAGACCCAGTACTTC; CDR3 protein: CASSLVPGTSGETQYF
V gene: TRBV6-1; D gene: TRBD2; clone size: NA; J gene: TRBJ2-5; CDR3 DNA: TGTGCCAGCAGTCGGACTAGTAAAGAGACCCAGTACTTC; CDR3 protein: CASSRTSKETQYF
V gene: TRBV11-2; D gene: TRBD1; clone size: NA; J gene: TRBJ1-2; CDR3 DNA: TGTGCCAGCAGCTTAGATCCCGGGACAGGCTTTAGTAAGGGCTACACCTTC; CDR3 protein: CASSLDPGTGFSKGYTF
V gene: TRBV4-2; D gene: NA; clone size: NA; J gene: TRBJ2-1; CDR3 DNA: TGTGCCAGCAGCCAAGCTAACGGCGCCAACAATGAGCAGTTCTTC; CDR3 protein: CASSQANGANNEQFF
V gene: TRBV24-1; D gene: TRBD1; clone size: NA; J gene: TRBJ2-7; CDR3 DNA: TGTGCCACCAGTGATCCCCAAGGGGACAGACCCTACGAGCAGTACTTC; CDR3 protein: CATSDPQGDRPYEQYF
V gene: TRBV11-2; D gene: TRBD1; clone size: NA; J gene: TRBJ2-7; CDR3 DNA: TGTGCCAGCAGCTTACCTATCGGGACAGCCTACGAGCAGTACTTC; CDR3 protein: CASSLPIGTAYEQYF
V gene: TRBV12-3/TRBV12-4; D gene: NA; clone size: few; J gene: TRBJ2-7; CDR3 DNA: TGTGCCAGCACTAACAGGGTTGAGGGCGAGCAGTACTTC; CDR3 protein: CASTNRVEGEQYF
V gene: TRBV3-1; D gene: NA; clone size: NA; J gene: TRBJ2-5; CDR3 DNA: TGTGCCAGCAGCCTAGACCCGCGGGAGACCCAGTACTTC; CDR3 protein: CASSLDPRETQYF
V gene: TRBV20-1; D gene: TRBD2; clone size: many; J gene: TRBJ2-1; CDR3 DNA: TGCAGTGCTAACCGCGGGAGCTCCTACAATGAGCAGTTCTTC; CDR3 protein: CSANRGSSYNEQFF
V gene: TRBV2; D gene: NA; clone size: few; J gene: TRBJ2-2; CDR3 DNA: TGTGCCAGCAATCTAGAAGTAGCGTCCACCGGGGAGCTGTTTTTT; CDR3 protein: CASNLEVASTGELFF
V gene: TRBV7-9; D gene: NA; clone size: NA; J gene: TRBJ2-7; CDR3 DNA: TGTGCCAGCAGCCGCGCGGGGAGCGGGACACGCCGTACTAAGGGCTCCTACGAGCAGTACTTC; CDR3 protein: CASSRAGSGTRRTKGSYEQYF
V gene: TRBV7-8; D gene: TRBD1; clone size: NA; J gene: TRBJ1-5; CDR3 DNA: TGTGCCAGCAGCTTAGCCGGGACAGGGGGCAACAATCAGCCCCAGCATTTT; CDR3 protein: CASSLAGTGGNNQPQHF
V gene: TRBV20-1; D gene: TRBD2; clone size: NA; J gene: TRBJ2-3; CDR3 DNA: TGCAGTGCTACGGTACGGGCTAGCGGGAGGGCCAAGAAAGATACGCAGTATTTT; CDR3 protein: CSATVRASGRAKKDTQYF
V gene: TRBV7-7; D gene: NA; clone size: few; J gene: TRBJ1-1; CDR3 DNA: TGTGCCAGCAGCTTAGTAGGGGTCGGGACTACAGGAACTGAAGCTTTCTTT; CDR3 protein: CASSLVGVGTTGTEAFF
V gene: TRBV5-1; D gene: NA; clone size: NA; J gene: TRBJ2-3; CDR3 DNA: TGCGCCAGCACCTCGGACGGGGGACGCACAGATACGCAGTATTTT; CDR3 protein: CASTSDGGRTDTQYF
V gene: TRBV11-2; D gene: TRBD2; clone size: few; J gene: TRBJ2-5; CDR3 DNA: TGTGCCAGCAGCACCCGGGGGTCGACTAGCGGGAGCCGTGAGACCCAGTACTTC; CDR3 protein: CASSTRGSTSGSRETQYF
V gene: TRBV25-1; D gene: TRBD1; clone size: NA; J gene: TRBJ1-2; CDR3 DNA: TGTGCCAGCAGCGCTAACAGGGGGCCTAACTATGGCTACACCTTC; CDR3 protein: CASSANRGPNYGYTF
V gene: TRBV12-3/TRBV12-4; D gene: NA; clone size: few; J gene: TRBJ2-7; CDR3 DNA: TGTGCCAGCAGTCGCTACTTATCCTACGAGCAGTACTTC; CDR3 protein: CASSRYLSYEQYF
V gene: TRBV28; D gene: NA; clone size: NA; J gene: TRBJ2-7; CDR3 DNA: TGTGCCACCACGACGGCTTCTCCCTACGAGCAGTACTTC; CDR3 protein: CATTTASPYEQYF
V gene: TRBV6-4; D gene: NA; clone size: many; J gene: TRBJ2-7; CDR3 DNA: TGTGCCAGCAGTGACTCGTCCCGGGGGGAGCAGTACTTC; CDR3 protein: CASSDSSRGEQYF
V gene: TRBV7-2; D gene: TRBD1; clone size: NA; J gene: TRBJ1-5; CDR3 DNA: TGTGCCAGCAGCCTATTGACACAGGGGAATCAGCCCCAGCATTTT; CDR3 protein: CASSLLTQGNQPQHF
V gene: TRBV24-1; D gene: TRBD2; clone size: NA; J gene: TRBJ2-1; CDR3 DNA: TGTGCCACCAGTGACGCTAGCGGGAGGGATATCGCCTACAATGAGCAGTTCTTC; CDR3 protein: CATSDASGRDIAYNEQFF
V gene: TRBV29-1; D gene: NA; clone size: few; J gene: TRBJ2-5; CDR3 DNA: TGCAGCGTTGAAGACCCCTGGGAGACCCAGTACTTC; CDR3 protein: CSVEDPWETQYF
V gene: TRBV4-3; D gene: TRBD2; clone size: NA; J gene: TRBJ2-3; CDR3 DNA: TGCGCCAGCAGCGGGACGGGAGGGGCTATAAGCACAGATACGCAGTATTTT; CDR3 protein: CASSGTGGAISTDTQYF
V gene: TRBV20-1; D gene: NA; clone size: NA; J gene: TRBJ2-1; CDR3 DNA: TGCAGTGCTCCCCTAATGGGAGTGCGGTACAATGAGCAGTTCTTC; CDR3 protein: CSAPLMGVRYNEQFF
V gene: TRBV20-1; D gene: NA; clone size: NA; J gene: TRBJ2-1; CDR3 DNA: TGCAGTGCTAGAGTTGGGCAGAAATTGGATGAGCAGTTCTTC; CDR3 protein: CSARVGQKLDEQFF
V gene: TRBV6-1; D gene: NA; clone size: NA; J gene: TRBJ2-7; CDR3 DNA: TGTGCCAGCAGATCCGCCGGGACCCAAACATTGGAGTACTTC; CDR3 protein: CASRSAGTQTLEYF
V gene: TRBV20-1; D gene: NA; clone size: many; J gene: TRBJ2-1; CDR3 DNA: TGCAGTGCTATGCGGGGCATGGGGCAGTTCTTC; CDR3 protein: CSAMRGMGQFF
V gene: TRBV5-1; D gene: NA; clone size: few; J gene: TRBJ2-1; CDR3 DNA: TGCGCCAGCAGCGCGGCGCAGAATACCTTTTACAATGAGCAGTTCTTC; CDR3 protein: CASSAAQNTFYNEQFF
V gene: TRBV20-1; D gene: TRBD1; clone size: once; J gene: TRBJ2-4; CDR3 DNA: TGCAGTGCTATGGGACAGGGTTCCAACATTCAGTACTTC; CDR3 protein: CSAMGQGSNIQYF